This is a list of T cell receptor beta chains from one sample in a study of blood T cell repertoires in COVID-19. TCRdb's copy holds only in-frame clones and misses some; the assay was immunoSEQ multiplex PCR. The sample includes 150,000 or so clones, approximately 80% of them seen just once. The sequenced material came from PBMCs or T cells enriched from blood (not recorded which). The source of these receptors is a man in his 70s who had been exposed to COVID-19. CDR3s include the opening cysteine and the closing phenylalanine or tryptophan. A D gene is named only where the DNA matches it firmly. Not all rows give a size; the values are once, few, many and, for expanded clones, a class.

j_call v_call cdr3_length d_call clone_size cdr3_aa cdr3_nt
TRBJ1-2 TRBV11-2 11 . few CASTRSYGYTF TGTGCCAGCACCCGGTCCTATGGCTACACCTTC
TRBJ2-1 TRBV11-2 13 TRBD2 . CASSSPGGGALFF TGTGCCAGCAGCTCCCCCGGCGGGGGGGCTCTGTTCTTC
TRBJ1-5 TRBV2 14 TRBD1 few CASSYDRGDQPQHF TGTGCCAGCAGTTACGACAGGGGGGATCAGCCCCAGCATTTT
TRBJ1-2 TRBV7-9 16 TRBD1 few CASSPGTGGAKDGYTF TGTGCCAGCAGCCCAGGGACAGGGGGCGCGAAGGATGGCTACACCTTC
TRBJ2-7 TRBV28 13 TRBD1 . CASYRDRGSEQYF TGTGCCAGCTACCGGGACAGGGGGTCCGAGCAGTACTTC
TRBJ1-4 TRBV19 15 TRBD1 few CASGSPGQANEKLFF TGTGCCAGTGGATCTCCGGGACAGGCTAATGAAAAACTGTTTTTT
TRBJ1-5 TRBV10-2 15 . . CASSEYQNSNQPQHF TGCGCCAGCAGTGAGTACCAGAATAGCAATCAGCCCCAGCATTTT
TRBJ1-2 TRBV19 15 TRBD1 . CASIRTGGGGGRYTF TGTGCCAGTATCCGGACAGGGGGCGGAGGAGGCCGCTACACCTTC
TRBJ2-4 TRBV5-6 16 TRBD1 once CASSWENRGRVNIQYF TGTGCCAGCAGCTGGGAGAACAGGGGGCGCGTGAACATTCAGTACTTC
TRBJ2-5 TRBV19 15 TRBD2 few CASSMGPSGSETQYF TGTGCCAGTAGTATGGGCCCTAGCGGGTCGGAGACCCAGTACTTC
TRBJ1-5 TRBV5-3 16 . . CARSLDTGGMDQPQHF TGTGCCAGAAGCTTGGACACCGGGGGGATGGATCAGCCCCAGCATTTT
TRBJ2-3 TRBV15 14 TRBD1 . CATRTGTRADTQYF TGTGCCACTAGGACAGGGACAAGGGCAGATACGCAGTATTTT
TRBJ1-5 TRBV27 18 TRBD1 once CASSLFSVGQGFNQPQHF TGTGCCAGCAGTTTATTTTCGGTGGGACAGGGGTTTAATCAGCCCCAGCATTTT